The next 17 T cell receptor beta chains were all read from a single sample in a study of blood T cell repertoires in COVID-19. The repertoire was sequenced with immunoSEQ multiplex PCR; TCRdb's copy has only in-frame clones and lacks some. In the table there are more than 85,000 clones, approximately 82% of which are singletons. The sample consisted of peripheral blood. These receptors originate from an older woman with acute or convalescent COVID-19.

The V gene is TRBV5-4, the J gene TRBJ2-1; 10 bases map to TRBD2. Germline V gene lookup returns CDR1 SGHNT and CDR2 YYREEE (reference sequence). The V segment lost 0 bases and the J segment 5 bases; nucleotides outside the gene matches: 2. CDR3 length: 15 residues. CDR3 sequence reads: CASSLGTSGHNEQFF. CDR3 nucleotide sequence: TGTGCCAGCAGCTTGGGGACTAGCGGTCACAATGAGCAGTTCTTC.

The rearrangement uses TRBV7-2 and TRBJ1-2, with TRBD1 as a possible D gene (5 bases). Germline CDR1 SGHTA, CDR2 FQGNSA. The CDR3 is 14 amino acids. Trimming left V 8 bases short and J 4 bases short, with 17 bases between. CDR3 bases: TGTGCCAGCTCTCAGGTCGGGGGACCCTATGGCTACACCTTC. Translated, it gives CASSQVGGPYGYTF.

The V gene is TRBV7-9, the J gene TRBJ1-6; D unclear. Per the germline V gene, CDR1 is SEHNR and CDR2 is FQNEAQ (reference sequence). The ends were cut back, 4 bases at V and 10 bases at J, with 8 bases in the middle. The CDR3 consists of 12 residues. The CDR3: CASSSYFSPLHF. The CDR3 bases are TGTGCCAGCAGCTCGTATTTCTCACCCCTCCACTTT.

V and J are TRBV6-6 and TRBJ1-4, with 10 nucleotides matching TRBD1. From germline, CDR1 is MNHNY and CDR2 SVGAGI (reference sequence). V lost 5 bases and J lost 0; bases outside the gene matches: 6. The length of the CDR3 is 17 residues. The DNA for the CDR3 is TGTGCCAGCAGTCGCCGGGACAGGGGCACAACTAATGAAAAACTGTTTTTT. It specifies CASSRRDRGTTNEKLFF.

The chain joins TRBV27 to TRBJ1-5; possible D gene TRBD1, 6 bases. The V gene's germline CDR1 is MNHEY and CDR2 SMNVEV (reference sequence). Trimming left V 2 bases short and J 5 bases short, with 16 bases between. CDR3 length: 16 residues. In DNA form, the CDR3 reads TGTGCCAGCAGTTTAGTCGGGGGGCGGGAGGATCAGCCCCAGCATTTT. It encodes CASSLVGGREDQPQHF.

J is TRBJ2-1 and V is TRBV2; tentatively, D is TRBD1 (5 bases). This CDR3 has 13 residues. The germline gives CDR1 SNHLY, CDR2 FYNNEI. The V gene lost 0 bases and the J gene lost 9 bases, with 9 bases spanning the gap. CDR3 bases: TGTGCCAGCAGTGAAGCAGGGGTGGGTGAGCAGTTCTTC. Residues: CASSEAGVGEQFF.

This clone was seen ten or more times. This CDR3 reads CASGYGQGGSPLHF. The CDR3 nucleotides read TGTGCCAGCGGCTACGGACAGGGTGGTTCACCCCTCCACTTT. J is TRBJ1-6 and V is TRBV6-5, with 8 bases fitting TRBD1. The CDR3 has 14 amino acids. CDR1 and CDR2 (germline): MNHEY, SVGAGI. V lost 8 bases to trimming and J lost 9 bases; unmatched junction nucleotides: 9.

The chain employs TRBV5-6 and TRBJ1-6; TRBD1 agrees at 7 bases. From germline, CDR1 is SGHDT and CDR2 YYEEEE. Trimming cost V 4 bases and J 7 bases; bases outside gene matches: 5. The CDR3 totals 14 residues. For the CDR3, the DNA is TGTGCCAGCAGCCTCCGGGACAGAAATTCACCCCTCCACTTT. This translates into CASSLRDRNSPLHF.

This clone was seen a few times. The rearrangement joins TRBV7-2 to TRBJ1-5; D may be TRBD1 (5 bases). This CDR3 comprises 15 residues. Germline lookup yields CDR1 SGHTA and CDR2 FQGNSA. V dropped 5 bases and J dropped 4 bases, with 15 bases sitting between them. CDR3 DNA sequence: TGTGCCAGCAGCCAACTCGGGGGATCGAATCAGCCCCAGCATTTT. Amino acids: CASSQLGGSNQPQHF.

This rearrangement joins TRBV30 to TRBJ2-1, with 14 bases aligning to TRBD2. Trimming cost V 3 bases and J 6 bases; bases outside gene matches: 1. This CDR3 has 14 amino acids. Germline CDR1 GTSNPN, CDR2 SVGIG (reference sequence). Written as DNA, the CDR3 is TGTGCCTGGAGGGGACTAGCGGGGGTCAATGAGCAGTTCTTC. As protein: CAWRGLAGVNEQFF.

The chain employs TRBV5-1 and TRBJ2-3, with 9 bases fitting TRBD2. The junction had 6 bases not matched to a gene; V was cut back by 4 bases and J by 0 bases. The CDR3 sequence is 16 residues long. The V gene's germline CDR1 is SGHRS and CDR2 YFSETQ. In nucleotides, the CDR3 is TGCGCCAGCAGCGCGGGAGGGCGGAGAAGCACAGATACGCAGTATTTT. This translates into CASSAGGRRSTDTQYF.

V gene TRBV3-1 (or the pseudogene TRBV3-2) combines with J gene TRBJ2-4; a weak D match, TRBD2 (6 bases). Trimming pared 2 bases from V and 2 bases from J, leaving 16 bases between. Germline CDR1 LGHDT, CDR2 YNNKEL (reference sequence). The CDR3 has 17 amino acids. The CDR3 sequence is CASSQLGGVLTKNIQYF. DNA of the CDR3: TGTGCCAGCAGCCAACTTGGAGGGGTACTAACCAAAAACATTCAGTACTTC.

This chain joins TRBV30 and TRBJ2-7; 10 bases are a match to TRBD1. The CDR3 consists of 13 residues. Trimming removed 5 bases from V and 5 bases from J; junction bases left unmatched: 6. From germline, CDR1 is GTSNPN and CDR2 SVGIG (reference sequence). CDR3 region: CAWARGTGDEQYF. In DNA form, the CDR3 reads TGTGCCTGGGCTCGCGGGACAGGGGACGAGCAGTACTTC. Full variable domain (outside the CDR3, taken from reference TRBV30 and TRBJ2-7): SQTIHQWPATLVQPVGSPLSLECTVEGTSNPNLYWYRQAAGRGLQLLFYSVGIGQISSEVPQNLSASRPQDRQFILSSKKLLLSDSGFYLCAWARGTGDEQYFGPGTRLTVT.

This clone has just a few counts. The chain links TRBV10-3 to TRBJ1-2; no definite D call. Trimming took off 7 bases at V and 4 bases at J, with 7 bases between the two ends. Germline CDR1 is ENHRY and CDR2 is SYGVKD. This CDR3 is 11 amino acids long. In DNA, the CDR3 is TGTGCCATCAAGGAGTTCTATGGCTACACCTTC. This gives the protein CAIKEFYGYTF.

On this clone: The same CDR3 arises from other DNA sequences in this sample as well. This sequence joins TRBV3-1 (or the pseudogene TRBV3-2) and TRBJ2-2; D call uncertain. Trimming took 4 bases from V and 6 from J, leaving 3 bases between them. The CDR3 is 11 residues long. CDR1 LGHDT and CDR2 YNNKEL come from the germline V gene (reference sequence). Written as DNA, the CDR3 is TGTGCCAGCAGCCTATCCGGGGAGCTGTTTTTT. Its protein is CASSLSGELFF.

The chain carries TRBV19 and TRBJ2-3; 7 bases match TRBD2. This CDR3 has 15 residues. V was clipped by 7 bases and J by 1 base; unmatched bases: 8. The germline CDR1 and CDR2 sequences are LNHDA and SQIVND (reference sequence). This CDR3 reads CASTNRLAGTDTQYF. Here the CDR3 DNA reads TGTGCCAGTACCAACCGTCTAGCGGGCACAGATACGCAGTATTTT.

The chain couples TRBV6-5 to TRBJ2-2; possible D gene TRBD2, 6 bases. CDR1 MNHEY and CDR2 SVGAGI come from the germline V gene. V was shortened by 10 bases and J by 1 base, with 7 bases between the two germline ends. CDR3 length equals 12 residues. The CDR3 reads CATGGNTGELFF. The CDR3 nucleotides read TGTGCCACCGGGGGGAACACCGGGGAGCTGTTTTTT.